This T cell receptor (beta chain) was sequenced for a study of shared clonotypes between healthy human individuals. The CDR3 extends over 13 amino acids. V shed 10 bases and J shed 5 bases, with 15 bases lying between them. Germline lookup yields CDR1 MNHEY and CDR2 SVGAGI. Comments on this clone: Its antigen is currently unknown.

Study-wide findings and caveats: Memory subsets generally showed smaller estimated richness than naive subsets did.

Method: immunoSEQ multiplex PCR; TCRdb's copy keeps in-frame clones and lacks some. The sample has 190,000 or so clones, just under 95% seen once; the top ten hold around 0.072%. The TCR sequence derives from a woman aged 30 to 39 in good health. V and J are TRBV6-5 and TRBJ1-5; D not certain. Sequenced sample: naive CD4+ T cells sorted from blood. The subset is: CD45RA+ positively selected. CDR3 bases: TGTGCCACCTCGGAAGGTCCCCATCAGCCCCAGCATTTT. Translating it yields CATSEGPHQPQHF.